This T cell receptor (beta chain) stems from a study of T-cell reconstitution after alpha-beta-depleted transplantation in children. Findings and limits, study-wide: Alpha-beta T cells present about two months after transplant were reported to originate from several hundred expanded graft clones.

Germline loops: CDR1 SEHNR, CDR2 FQNEAQ (reference sequence). Trimming took 5 bases from V and 3 from J, leaving 23 bases between them. CDR3 length: 17 residues. The library targeted TCRbeta and was prepared with unique molecular identifiers. TCRdb itself ran the PCR reads through MiXCR, one entry per CDR3 protein. The data contain 750,000 to 950,000 distinct CDR3 sequences, approximately 15% of them seen just once; the ten biggest clones take up just under 5%. This clonotype has just a few counts. Its antigen is currently unknown. The source of this sequence is a male patient between 10 and 17 years old who had a stem cell transplant for acute lymphoblastic leukemia, so the T cells may come from the graft donor. The sample here was PBMCs, mostly from graft donor cells, taken 360 days after TCRalphabeta/CD19-depleted stem cell transplant. This chain joins TRBV7-9 and TRBJ2-7, with D possibly being TRBD1 (6 bases). DNA of the CDR3: TGTGCCAGCAGCCTTACCCCTCACAGGGTGGACCTCTACGAGCAGTACTTC. Translating gives CASSLTPHRVDLYEQYF.